This TCR beta chain is drawn from a study of control samples from healthy donors and cancer patients (dated by TCRdb to about 2020). Libraries were made using the immunoSEQ multiplex PCR assay. TCRdb took over this immuneACCESS table, retaining in-frame rearrangements with V and J assigned. Such tables are incomplete; in checked studies, under half of the missing clones stem from an unresolved V gene, and the remainder is unexplained. This sample comprises approximately 110,000 clones, roughly nine tenths of them detected only once. The biggest ten clones account for almost 8% of the sample. Points on this clone: Its antigen remains unidentified. Per-nucleotide qualities are absent, and no much larger clonotype sits a single base away.

The specimen sequenced was blood. The receptor comes from a woman under 30 in good health.

The CDR3 region: CASSLSGTGRTEAFF. The bases read TGTGCCAGCAGCTTAAGCGGGACAGGCCGCACTGAAGCTTTCTTT. The chain employs TRBV7-3 and TRBJ1-1, with 8 bases in between that match TRBD1. For this chain, trimming is 1 base at the V end and 4 bases at the J end, and the number of junction bases without a gene match is 5. Via the germline V gene, CDR1 is SGHTA and CDR2 FQGTGA. The CDR3 contains 15 residues, cysteine and phenylalanine counted. Only the CDR3 region is kept as DNA, spanning 45 bases read in frame from base 1.